This TCR beta chain was recovered during a study of blood T cells in healthy people across ages. The study, taken as a whole, reports: Using unsorted PBMCs precluded a conclusive naive versus antigen-experienced comparison. Donors of long life had a larger count of naive CD4+ cells and greater diversity than aged donors. A roughly linear age-dependent decrease characterized TCR beta diversity per million T cells. In the absence of known donor CMV status, changes in expanded clonotypes were possibly confounded.

Note on this clonotype: Its antigen is as yet unknown.

PCR was performed a second time for roughly 7 to 12 cycles using a sample-barcoded 5' primer and a J-beta primer mix. TCRdb reprocessed the 5' RACE reads via MiXCR and lists one record per CDR3 protein. The repertoire holds roughly 1,300,000 distinct CDR3 sequences, with 45% to 70% as singletons. V dropped 5 bases and J dropped 3 bases, with 17 bases sitting between them. Germline CDR1 MNHNS, CDR2 SASEGT. The CDR3 spans 15 residues. The J gene is TRBJ2-7, the V gene TRBV6-1; unclear D gene. The sample was blood. The receptor's source is a man aged 18 to 29 in good health. Here the CDR3 reads CASSLTVARIYEQYF. The CDR3, as DNA: TGTGCCAGCAGTTTAACGGTCGCCCGGATCTACGAGCAGTACTTC.